One sample yielded the 22 T cell receptor beta chains listed below, sequenced in a study of blood T cell repertoires in COVID-19. Assay: immunoSEQ multiplex PCR; the TCRdb copy retains only in-frame clones and omits some. Counted here are 35,000 to 50,000 clones, roughly 85% occurring once; the ten biggest clones make up about 4.6%. The sequenced material came from peripheral blood. These receptor sequences come from a man in his sixties with acute or convalescent COVID-19.

The gene calls are TRBV2 and TRBJ2-5; 8 bases are shared with TRBD1. Trimming at V came to 6 bases and at J to 0 bases, leaving 6 bases not matched to a gene. Per germline, CDR1 SNHLY and CDR2 FYNNEI. The CDR3 spans 15 residues. Here the CDR3 reads CASSRTGTYQETQYF. Here the CDR3 DNA reads TGTGCCAGCAGCAGGACAGGGACCTACCAAGAGACCCAGTACTTC.

The chain couples TRBV29-1 to TRBJ1-1; D possibly corresponds to TRBD1 (6 bases). Germline loops: CDR1 SQVTM, CDR2 ANQGSEA. This CDR3 is built from 12 residues. V was pared by 6 bases and J by 5 bases, with 13 bases between. In DNA, the CDR3 is TGCAGCGTCCTGAGGGGGAAAACTGAAGCTTTCTTT. Its protein is CSVLRGKTEAFF.

The chain employs TRBV28 and TRBJ1-1; weak D call: TRBD1 (5 bases). Germline V CDR1 and CDR2: MDHEN, SYDVKM. This CDR3 has 12 amino acids. V dropped 8 bases and J dropped 8 bases, with 15 bases sitting between them. The CDR3 bases are TGTGCCAGCCGCATCTTGGGGCGGGAAGCTTTCTTT. It specifies CASRILGREAFF.

V gene TRBV11-2 combines with J gene TRBJ2-7; 7 bases are a match to TRBD2. V lost 0 bases and J lost 0; bases outside the gene matches: 5. Germline V lookup: CDR1 SGHAT, CDR2 FQNNGV. The CDR3 runs to 16 residues. CDR3 residues: CASSLDLAESSYEQYF. The CDR3 nucleotides are TGTGCCAGCAGCTTAGATCTAGCGGAGAGCTCCTACGAGCAGTACTTC.

The chain recombines TRBV24-1 with TRBJ1-1, with D possibly TRBD1 on 6 matching bases. From germline, CDR1 is KGHDR and CDR2 SFDVKD. The V and J ends lost 4 bases and 8 bases respectively, with 13 bases between them. This CDR3 has 13 amino acids. CDR3 in amino acids: CATSEVQGSEAFF. The CDR3 region has the DNA TGTGCCACCAGTGAGGTCCAGGGGTCAGAAGCTTTCTTT.

The rearrangement links TRBV9 to TRBJ2-3; 7 bases are shared with TRBD2. In germline, CDR1 is SGDLS, CDR2 YYNGEE. The CDR3 has 13 amino acids. V trimming: 4 bases; J trimming: 4 bases; junction bases outside the gene matches: 3. The CDR3 here is CASSPRGADTQYF. The CDR3 bases are TGTGCCAGCAGCCCCCGGGGGGCAGATACGCAGTATTTT.

In this sample, this clone turned up once. The chain carries TRBV12-3 or TRBV12-4 and TRBJ1-5; D remains ambiguous. This CDR3 contains 12 residues. The germline V and J ends were trimmed by 6 bases and 5 bases, with 8 bases remaining between them. CDR3 coding DNA: TGTGCCAGCAGAGGAGGGTATCAGCCCCAGCATTTT. It yields the protein CASRGGYQPQHF.

The V call is TRBV18, the J call TRBJ2-7; 8 bases map to TRBD2. The V gene end was trimmed by 3 bases and the J gene end by 5 bases; junction bases not matched to a gene: 9. Germline CDR1 and CDR2: KGHSH and LQKENI. The CDR3 sequence is 15 residues long. The DNA for the CDR3 is TGTGCCAGCTCACCGGAGATCTCAGCGGGGGACGAGCAGTACTTC. Translation gives CASSPEISAGDEQYF.

The chain combines TRBV9 with TRBJ1-3; no firm D call. The CDR3 spans 19 residues. Germline V gene sequence: CDR1 SGDLS, CDR2 YYNGEE. V was cut by 3 bases and J by 0 bases, with 22 bases left in between. CDR3 in DNA: TGTGCCAGCAGCGCCAGGCCCCTGACCAGCAGCTTCTCTGGAAACACCATATATTTT. It encodes CASSARPLTSSFSGNTIYF.

This chain uses TRBV5-4 with TRBJ1-2; 9 bases are shared with TRBD1. Germline assignment: CDR1 SGHNT and CDR2 YYREEE (reference sequence). The ends lost 2 bases at V and 7 bases at J; junction bases unmatched: 6. CDR3 length: 14 residues. In DNA form, the CDR3 reads TGTGCCAGCAGCTTCTTACGGACAGGGGCTGGCTACACCTTC. This codes for CASSFLRTGAGYTF.

The chain employs TRBV4-1 and TRBJ1-5, with D unclear. Germline values: CDR1 MGHRA, CDR2 YSYEKL. The CDR3 is 16 amino acids. The ends were cut back, 0 bases at V and 4 bases at J, with 13 bases in the middle. CDR3 residues: CASSQDGGRENQPQHF. The CDR3 region has the DNA TGCGCCAGCAGCCAAGACGGAGGTAGGGAAAATCAGCCCCAGCATTTT.

A single count supports this clone. V and J are TRBV15 and TRBJ1-6; D uncertain. Germline V gene lookup returns CDR1 LNHNV and CDR2 YYDKDF (reference sequence). The CDR3 length is 14 residues. V lost 0 bases and J lost 6, with 6 bases in between. Written as DNA, the CDR3 is TGTGCCACCAGCAGAGAACGGTTTAATTCACCCCTCCACTTT. Protein product: CATSRERFNSPLHF.

This clone was seen a few times. The gene calls are TRBV28 and TRBJ1-1, with 8 bases aligning to TRBD1. This CDR3 is 13 amino acids long. CDR1 and CDR2 from the germline V gene are MDHEN and SYDVKM. After removal of 2 bases from V and 4 bases from J, the junction contained 0 bases not matched to a gene. The CDR3: CASSLTGGTEAFF. For the CDR3, the DNA is TGTGCCAGCAGTTTAACAGGGGGCACTGAAGCTTTCTTT.

The chain employs TRBV21-1 and TRBJ2-1; TRBD2 is taken as the D call from the table, unchecked against the DNA. TRBV21-1 constitutes a pseudogene. The CDR3 loop spans 14 amino acids. The CDR3 nucleotides read TGTGCCAGCCAAGCGGGTTTTTCCTACAATGAGCAGTTCTTC. Translated, it gives CASQAGFSYNEQFF.

The genes are TRBV6-5 and TRBJ1-1; no definite D call. V lost 8 bases and J 4 bases, leaving 14 bases between the germline ends. CDR1 and CDR2 (germline): MNHEY, SVGAGI. This CDR3 spans 13 amino acids. This CDR3 is CASSDPAGTEAFF. Here the CDR3 DNA reads TGTGCCAGCTCGGACCCGGCGGGCACTGAAGCTTTCTTT.

The chain recombines TRBV6-5 with TRBJ1-1; D is unclear. Per the germline V gene, CDR1 is MNHEY and CDR2 is SVGAGI. The CDR3 is 14 residues long. The germline V and J ends were trimmed by 4 bases and 1 base, with 10 bases remaining between them. The CDR3 is CASSSLTPNTEAFF. The DNA of the CDR3 is TGTGCCAGCAGTTCTCTGACACCGAACACTGAAGCTTTCTTT.

The J gene is TRBJ2-7, the V gene TRBV19; TRBD2 is a possible D gene (6 bases). V was cut by 2 bases and J by 0 bases, with 8 bases left in between. CDR1 is LNHDA, CDR2 SQIVND, per germline (reference sequence). This CDR3 has 14 amino acids. DNA for the CDR3: TGTGCCAGTAGTATACTGGGGGGCTCCTACGAGCAGTACTTC. This gives the protein CASSILGGSYEQYF.

V gene TRBV28 combines with J gene TRBJ2-7; 10 positions agree with TRBD2. With V trimmed by 4 bases and J by 2 bases, 8 bases remained unmatched. The CDR3 length is 16 residues. The germline CDR1 and CDR2 sequences are MDHEN and SYDVKM. DNA of the CDR3: TGTGCCAGCAGTTCCCCAGCGGGGGGGGCCGCCTACGAGCAGTACTTC. Translated, it gives CASSSPAGGAAYEQYF.

The genes are TRBV6-1 and TRBJ2-6; 8 nucleotides line up with TRBD1. Germline CDR1 reads MNHNS; CDR2 reads SASEGT. Trimming took 4 bases from V and 3 from J; bases not matched to a gene: 5. The CDR3 runs 16 residues. Written as DNA, the CDR3 is TGTGCCAGCAGTGTCCAGGGGGCGAGTGGGGCCAACGTCCTGACTTTC. Encoded protein: CASSVQGASGANVLTF.

This chain joins TRBV5-1 and TRBJ1-2; 8 positions match TRBD1. CDR1 SGHRS and CDR2 YFSETQ come from the germline V gene. The CDR3 is 16 amino acids. V shed 0 bases, J shed 7 bases, and the junction held 11 bases outside the gene matches. DNA of the CDR3: TGCGCCAGCAGCTTGGACGTGGCAGGGGGCTTAGGTGGCTACACCTTC. Protein sequence: CASSLDVAGGLGGYTF.

The rearrangement joins TRBV18 to TRBJ2-3; no reliable D call. This CDR3 is 13 amino acids long. In germline, CDR1 is KGHSH, CDR2 LQKENI. V lost 4 bases, J lost 6 bases, and 11 bases lay in between. CDR3 DNA sequence: TGTGCCAGCTCACTAGCCCTTCAGGATACGCAGTATTTT. Translated: CASSLALQDTQYF.

J is TRBJ2-7 and V is TRBV27; 11 positions agree with TRBD2. The length of the CDR3 is 15 residues. Unmatched junction bases numbered 8, after V lost 5 bases and J lost 5 bases. Per the germline V gene, CDR1 is MNHEY and CDR2 is SMNVEV (reference sequence). The CDR3 coding sequence is TGTGCCAGCAGTACCTTTAGCGGGAGGGACCACGAGCAGTACTTC. This sequence encodes CASSTFSGRDHEQYF.